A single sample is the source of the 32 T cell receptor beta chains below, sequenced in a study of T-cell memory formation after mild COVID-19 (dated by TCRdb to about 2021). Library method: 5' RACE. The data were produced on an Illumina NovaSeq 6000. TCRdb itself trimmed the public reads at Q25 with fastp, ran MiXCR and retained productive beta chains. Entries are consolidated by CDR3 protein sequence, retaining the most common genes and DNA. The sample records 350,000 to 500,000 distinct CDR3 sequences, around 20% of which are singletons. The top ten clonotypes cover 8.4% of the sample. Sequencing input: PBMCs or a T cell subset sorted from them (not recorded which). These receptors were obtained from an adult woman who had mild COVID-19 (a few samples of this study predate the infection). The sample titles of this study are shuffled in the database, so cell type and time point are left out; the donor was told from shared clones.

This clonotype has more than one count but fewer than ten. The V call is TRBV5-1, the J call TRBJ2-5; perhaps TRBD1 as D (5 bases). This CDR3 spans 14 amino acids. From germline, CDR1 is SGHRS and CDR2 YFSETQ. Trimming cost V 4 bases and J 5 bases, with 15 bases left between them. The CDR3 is CASSPSRAGETQYF. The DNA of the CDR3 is TGCGCCAGCAGCCCATCCAGGGCCGGGGAGACCCAGTACTTC.

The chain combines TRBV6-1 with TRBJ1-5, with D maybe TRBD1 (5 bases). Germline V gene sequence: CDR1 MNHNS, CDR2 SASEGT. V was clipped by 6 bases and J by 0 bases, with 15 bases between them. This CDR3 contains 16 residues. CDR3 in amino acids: CASRARGDYSNQPQHF. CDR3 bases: TGTGCCAGCAGGGCCCGGGGGGATTATAGCAATCAGCCCCAGCATTTT.

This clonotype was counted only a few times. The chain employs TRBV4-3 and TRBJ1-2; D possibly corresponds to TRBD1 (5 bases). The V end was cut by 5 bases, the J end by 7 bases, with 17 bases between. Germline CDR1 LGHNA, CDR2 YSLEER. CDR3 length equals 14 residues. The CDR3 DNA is TGCGCCAGCAGCTTCCACGGGGGGTTTTCTGGCTACACCTTC. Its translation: CASSFHGGFSGYTF.

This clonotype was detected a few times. CDR3 in amino acids: CASSLGHLLNEQFF. In DNA, the CDR3 is TGTGCCAGCAGCTTAGGGCACCTTCTCAATGAGCAGTTCTTC. The gene calls are TRBV11-2 and TRBJ2-1; D is unclear. Germline values: CDR1 SGHAT, CDR2 FQNNGV. V was pared by 1 base and J by 6 bases, with 10 bases between. The CDR3 sequence is 14 residues long.

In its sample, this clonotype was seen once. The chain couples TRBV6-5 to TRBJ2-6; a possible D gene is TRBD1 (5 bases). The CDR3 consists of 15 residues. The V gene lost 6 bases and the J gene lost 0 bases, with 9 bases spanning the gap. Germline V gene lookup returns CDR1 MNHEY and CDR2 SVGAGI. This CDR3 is CASSRARSGANVLTF. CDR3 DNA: TGTGCCAGCAGCAGGGCCCGCTCTGGGGCCAACGTCCTGACTTTC.

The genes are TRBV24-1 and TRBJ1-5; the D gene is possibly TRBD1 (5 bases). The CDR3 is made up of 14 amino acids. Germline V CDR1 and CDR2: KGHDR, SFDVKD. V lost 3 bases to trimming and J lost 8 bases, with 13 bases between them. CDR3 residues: CATSDGHPRKPQHF. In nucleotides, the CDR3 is TGTGCCACCAGTGATGGACACCCTAGGAAGCCCCAGCATTTT.

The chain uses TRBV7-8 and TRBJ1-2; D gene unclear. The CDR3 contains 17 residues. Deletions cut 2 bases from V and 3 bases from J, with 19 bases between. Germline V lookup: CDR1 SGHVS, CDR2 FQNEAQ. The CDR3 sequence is CASSLTDGPAVYYGYTF. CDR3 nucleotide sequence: TGTGCCAGCAGCTTAACGGACGGACCGGCGGTCTACTATGGCTACACCTTC.

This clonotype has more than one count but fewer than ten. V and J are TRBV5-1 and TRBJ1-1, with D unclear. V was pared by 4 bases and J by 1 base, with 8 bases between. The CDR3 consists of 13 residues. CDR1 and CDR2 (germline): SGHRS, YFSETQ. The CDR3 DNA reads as TGCGCCAGCAGCGAGTTTCAGAACACTGAAGCTTTCTTT. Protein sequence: CASSEFQNTEAFF. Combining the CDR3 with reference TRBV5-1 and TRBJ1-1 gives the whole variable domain KAGVTQTPRYLIKTRGQQVTLSCSPISGHRSVSWYQQTPGQGLQFLFEYFSETQRNKGNFPGRFSGRQFSNSRSEMNVSTLELGDSALYLCASSEFQNTEAFFGQGTRLTVV.

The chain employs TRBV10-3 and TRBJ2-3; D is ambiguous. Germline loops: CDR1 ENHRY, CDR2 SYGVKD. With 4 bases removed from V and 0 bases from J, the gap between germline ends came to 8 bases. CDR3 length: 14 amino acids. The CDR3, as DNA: TGTGCCATCAGTGTAGGTTCAAGCACAGATACGCAGTATTTT. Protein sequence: CAISVGSSTDTQYF.

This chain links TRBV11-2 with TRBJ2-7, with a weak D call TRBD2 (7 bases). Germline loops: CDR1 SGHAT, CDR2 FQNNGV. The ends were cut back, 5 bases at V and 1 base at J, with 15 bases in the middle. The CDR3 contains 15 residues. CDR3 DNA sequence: TGTGCCAGCAGCCGGAGGGGGGGCGCATCCTACGAGCAGTACTTC. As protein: CASSRRGGASYEQYF.

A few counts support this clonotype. The CDR3 DNA reads as TGTGCCAGCAGTTTGAGCGCCAAAAACATTCAGTACTTC. It is translated as CASSLSAKNIQYF. The gene calls are TRBV12-3 or TRBV12-4 and TRBJ2-4; D not certain. Trimming took 3 bases from V and 1 from J, leaving 4 bases between them. The length of the CDR3 is 13 residues.

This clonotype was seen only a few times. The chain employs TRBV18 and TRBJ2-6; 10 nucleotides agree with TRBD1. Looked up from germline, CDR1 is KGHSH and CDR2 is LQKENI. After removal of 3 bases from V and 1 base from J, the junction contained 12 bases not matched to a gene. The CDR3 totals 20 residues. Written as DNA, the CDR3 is TGTGCCAGCTCACCCTTCATACCGGGACAGGGGACTTCTGGGGCCAACGTCCTGACTTTC. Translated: CASSPFIPGQGTSGANVLTF.

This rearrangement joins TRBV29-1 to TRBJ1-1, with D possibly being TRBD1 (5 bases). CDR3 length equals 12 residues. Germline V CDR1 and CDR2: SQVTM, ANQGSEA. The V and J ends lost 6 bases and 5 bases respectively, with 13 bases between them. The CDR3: CSVGDPGTEAFF. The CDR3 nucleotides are TGCAGCGTCGGGGACCCCGGAACTGAAGCTTTCTTT. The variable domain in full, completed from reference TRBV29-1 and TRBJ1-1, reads SAVISQKPSRDICQRGTSLTIQCQVDSQVTMMFWYRQQPGQSLTLIATANQGSEATYESGFVIDKFPISRPNLTFSTLTVSNMSPEDSSIYLCSVGDPGTEAFFGQGTRLTVV.

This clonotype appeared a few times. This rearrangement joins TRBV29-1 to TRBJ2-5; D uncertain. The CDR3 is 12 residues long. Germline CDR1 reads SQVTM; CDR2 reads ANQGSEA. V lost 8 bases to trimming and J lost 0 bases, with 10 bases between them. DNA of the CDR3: TGCAGCCTCTGGTTAGACCAAGAGACCCAGTACTTC. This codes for CSLWLDQETQYF.

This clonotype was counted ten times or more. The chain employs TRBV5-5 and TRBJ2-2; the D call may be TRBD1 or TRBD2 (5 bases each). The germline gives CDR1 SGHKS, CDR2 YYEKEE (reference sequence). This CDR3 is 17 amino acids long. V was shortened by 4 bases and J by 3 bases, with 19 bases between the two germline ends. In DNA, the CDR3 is TGTGCCAGCAGCCGACAACCGGGACGGGAATACACCGGGGAGCTGTTTTTT. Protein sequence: CASSRQPGREYTGELFF.

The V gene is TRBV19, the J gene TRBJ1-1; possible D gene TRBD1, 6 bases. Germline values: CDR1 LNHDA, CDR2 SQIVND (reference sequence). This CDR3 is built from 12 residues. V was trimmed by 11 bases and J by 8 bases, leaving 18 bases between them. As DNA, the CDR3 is TGTGCCGCCTGGGGGGGCGCCTCAGAAGCTTTCTTT. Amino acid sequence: CAAWGGASEAFF.

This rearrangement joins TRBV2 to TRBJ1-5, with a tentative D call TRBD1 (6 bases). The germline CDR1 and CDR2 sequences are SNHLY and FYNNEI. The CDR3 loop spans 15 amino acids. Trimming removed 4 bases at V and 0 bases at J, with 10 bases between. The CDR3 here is CASSGGADSNQPQHF. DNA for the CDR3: TGTGCCAGCAGTGGGGGGGCGGATAGCAATCAGCCCCAGCATTTT.

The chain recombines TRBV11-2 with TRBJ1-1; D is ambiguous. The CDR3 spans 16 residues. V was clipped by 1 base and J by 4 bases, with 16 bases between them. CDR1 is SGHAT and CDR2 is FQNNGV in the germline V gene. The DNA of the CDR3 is TGTGCCAGCAGCTTAGGACGCGGGGAGTGGGGCACTGAAGCTTTCTTT. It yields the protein CASSLGRGEWGTEAFF.

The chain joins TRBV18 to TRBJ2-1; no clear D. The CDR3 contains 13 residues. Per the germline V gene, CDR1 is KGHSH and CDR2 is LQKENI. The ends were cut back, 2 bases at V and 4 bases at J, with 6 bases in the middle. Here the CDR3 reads CASSPGDYNEQFF. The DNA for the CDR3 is TGTGCCAGCTCACCAGGGGATTACAATGAGCAGTTCTTC.

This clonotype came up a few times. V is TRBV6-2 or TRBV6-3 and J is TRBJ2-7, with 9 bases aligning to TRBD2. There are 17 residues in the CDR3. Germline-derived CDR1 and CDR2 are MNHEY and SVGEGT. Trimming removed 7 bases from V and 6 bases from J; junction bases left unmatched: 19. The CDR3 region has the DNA TGTGCCAGCATGAAAACTCGACTAGCGGTAAACCCCGGCGAGCAGTACTTC. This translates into CASMKTRLAVNPGEQYF.

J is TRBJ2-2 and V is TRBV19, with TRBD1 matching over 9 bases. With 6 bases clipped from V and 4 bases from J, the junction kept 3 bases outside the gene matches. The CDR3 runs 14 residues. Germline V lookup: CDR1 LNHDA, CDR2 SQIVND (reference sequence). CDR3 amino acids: CASRTGGFTGELFF. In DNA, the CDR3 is TGTGCCAGTAGGACAGGGGGATTCACCGGGGAGCTGTTTTTT.

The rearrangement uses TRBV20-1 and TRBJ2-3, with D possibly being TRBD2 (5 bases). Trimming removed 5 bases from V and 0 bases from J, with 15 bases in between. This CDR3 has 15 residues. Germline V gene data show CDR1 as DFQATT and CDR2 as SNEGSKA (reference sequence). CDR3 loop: CSAVPTRPSTDTQYF. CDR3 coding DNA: TGCAGTGCTGTCCCTACTAGACCCAGCACAGATACGCAGTATTTT.

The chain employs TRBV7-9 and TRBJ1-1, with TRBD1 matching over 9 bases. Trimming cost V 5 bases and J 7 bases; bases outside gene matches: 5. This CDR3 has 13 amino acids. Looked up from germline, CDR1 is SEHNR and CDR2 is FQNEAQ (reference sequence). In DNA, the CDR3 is TGTGCCAGCAGCCGGGGGACAGGGAGTGAAGCTTTCTTT. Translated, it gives CASSRGTGSEAFF.

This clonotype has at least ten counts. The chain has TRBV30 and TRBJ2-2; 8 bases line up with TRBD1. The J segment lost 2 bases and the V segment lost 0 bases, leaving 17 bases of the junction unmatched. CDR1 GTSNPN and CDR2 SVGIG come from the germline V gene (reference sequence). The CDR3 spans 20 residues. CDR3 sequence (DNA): TGTGCCTGGAGTGTATATATTCTCGGGACAGGCGAGCGCAACACCGGGGAGCTGTTTTTT. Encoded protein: CAWSVYILGTGERNTGELFF.

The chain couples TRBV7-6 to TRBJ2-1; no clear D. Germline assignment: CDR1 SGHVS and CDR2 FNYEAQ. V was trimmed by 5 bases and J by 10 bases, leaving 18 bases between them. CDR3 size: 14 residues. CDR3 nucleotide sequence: TGTGCCAGCAGCCCTTGGTCCTACTCAGAAGAGCAGTTCTTC. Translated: CASSPWSYSEEQFF.

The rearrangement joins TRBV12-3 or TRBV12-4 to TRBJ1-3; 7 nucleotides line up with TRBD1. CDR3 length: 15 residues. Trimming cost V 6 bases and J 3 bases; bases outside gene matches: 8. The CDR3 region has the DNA TGTGCCAGCAGACTCGGGACAGTTGGTGGAAACACCATATATTTT. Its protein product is CASRLGTVGGNTIYF.

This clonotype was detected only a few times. The CDR3 DNA reads as TGTGCCAGCAGCCCCTTCAGGGGAACGGAGGAGCTGTTTTTT. Translating it yields CASSPFRGTEELFF. J is TRBJ2-2 and V is TRBV2; possibly TRBD1 for D (6 bases). The CDR3 length is 14 residues. The germline CDR1 and CDR2 sequences are SNHLY and FYNNEI. V lost 6 bases and J 10 bases, leaving 18 bases between the germline ends.

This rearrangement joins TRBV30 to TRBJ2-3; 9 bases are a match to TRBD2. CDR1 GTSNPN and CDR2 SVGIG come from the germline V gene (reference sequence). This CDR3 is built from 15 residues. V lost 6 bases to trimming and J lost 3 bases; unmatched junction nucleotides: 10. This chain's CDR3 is CACPSRAGGTDTQYF. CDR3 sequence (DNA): TGTGCCTGCCCCTCCCGGGCGGGGGGGACAGATACGCAGTATTTT.

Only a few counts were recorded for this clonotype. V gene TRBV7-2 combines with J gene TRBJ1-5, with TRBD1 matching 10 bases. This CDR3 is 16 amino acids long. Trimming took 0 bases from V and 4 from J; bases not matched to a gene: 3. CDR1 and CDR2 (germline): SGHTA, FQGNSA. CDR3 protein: CASSLARTGGNQPQHF. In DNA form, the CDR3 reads TGTGCCAGCAGCTTAGCGCGGACAGGGGGGAATCAGCCCCAGCATTTT.

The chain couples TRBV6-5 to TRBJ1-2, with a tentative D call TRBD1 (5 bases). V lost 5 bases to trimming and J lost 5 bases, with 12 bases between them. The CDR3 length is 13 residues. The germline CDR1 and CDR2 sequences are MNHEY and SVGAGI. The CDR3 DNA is TGTGCCAGCAGTACCTATAGGGGTTATGGCTACACCTTC. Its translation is CASSTYRGYGYTF.

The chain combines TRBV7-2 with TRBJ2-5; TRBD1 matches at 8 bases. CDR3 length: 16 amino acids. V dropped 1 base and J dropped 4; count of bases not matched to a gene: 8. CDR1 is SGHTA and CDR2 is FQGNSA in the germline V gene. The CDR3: CASSLVGQGALETQYF. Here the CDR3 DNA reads TGTGCCAGCAGCTTAGTGGGGCAGGGGGCTTTAGAGACCCAGTACTTC.

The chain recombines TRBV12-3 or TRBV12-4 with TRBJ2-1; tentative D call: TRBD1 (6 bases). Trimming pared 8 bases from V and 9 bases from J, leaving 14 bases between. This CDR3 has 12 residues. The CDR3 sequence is CASGQLGGEQFF. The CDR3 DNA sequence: TGTGCCAGCGGCCAGCTAGGGGGTGAGCAGTTCTTC.